The 27 T cell receptor beta chains presented below share a single source sample, sequenced in a study of metastatic and nonmetastatic thyroid tumors. No patient received treatment before thyroid surgery. TCRdb re-analyzed the PCR reads using MiXCR. The repertoire consists of tens of thousands of clones, with about 17% occurring once and the leading ten covering 3% to 4%. The sample consisted of blood. The source is a female donor with papillary thyroid cancer or a benign thyroid nodule (not recorded which). Some clones in this sample may be carry-over from other donors' samples.

The chain uses TRBV20-1 and TRBJ1-6; D gene uncertain. This CDR3 comprises 13 residues. The germline gives CDR1 DFQATT, CDR2 SNEGSKA (reference sequence). The V and J ends lost 2 bases and 10 bases respectively, with 12 bases between them. CDR3 sequence: CSARTEPGSPLHF. The CDR3 region has the DNA TGCAGTGCTAGAACCGAACCTGGCTCACCCCTCCACTTT.

This clone was seen many times. J is TRBJ2-5 and V is TRBV4-2, with TRBD2 matching over 12 bases. The V gene's germline CDR1 is LGHNA and CDR2 YNFKEQ. This CDR3 is built from 18 residues. Trimming removed 1 base from V and 4 bases from J; junction bases left unmatched: 10. CDR3 amino acids: CASSQGLGLAGWGETQYF. CDR3 coding DNA: TGTGCCAGCAGCCAAGGGCTTGGACTAGCGGGATGGGGAGAGACCCAGTACTTC.

This clone showed up many times. The J gene is TRBJ2-3, the V gene TRBV7-3, with 10 nucleotides matching TRBD2. The V gene end was trimmed by 1 base and the J gene end by 3 bases; junction bases not matched to a gene: 7. Per the germline V gene, CDR1 is SGHTA and CDR2 is FQGTGA. This CDR3 spans 17 amino acids. The CDR3 loop is CASSLIPSGRETDTQYF. The CDR3 DNA reads as TGTGCCAGCAGCTTAATTCCTAGCGGGAGAGAAACAGATACGCAGTATTTT.

This clone was detected many times. The chain employs TRBV30 and TRBJ1-5, with D unclear. This CDR3 contains 15 residues. V was cut by 0 bases and J by 0 bases, with 9 bases left in between. Germline lookup yields CDR1 GTSNPN and CDR2 SVGIG (reference sequence). As DNA, the CDR3 is TGTGCCTGGAGTGTACGAGGGAGTAGCAATCAGCCCCAGCATTTT. Encoded protein: CAWSVRGSSNQPQHF.

The table lists this clone with many counts. This rearrangement joins TRBV20-1 to TRBJ2-3, with 10 bases that match TRBD2. Trimming took 6 bases from V and 0 from J; bases not matched to a gene: 6. Germline V gene lookup returns CDR1 DFQATT and CDR2 SNEGSKA (reference sequence). CDR3 length: 15 amino acids. Here the CDR3 DNA reads TGCAGTGCCACTAGCGGGAACCCTAGCACAGATACGCAGTATTTT. Encoded protein: CSATSGNPSTDTQYF.

This clone was detected ten times or more. V gene TRBV28 combines with J gene TRBJ2-3, with 9 bases lining up with TRBD2. The CDR3 is made up of 15 amino acids. J lost 3 bases, V lost 7 bases, and 8 bases had no gene match. Germline values: CDR1 MDHEN, CDR2 SYDVKM. CDR3 DNA: TGTGCCAGCAAAGGGCGGGAGGGCCTGACAGATACGCAGTATTTT. Its protein is CASKGREGLTDTQYF. Full variable domain (outside the CDR3, taken from reference TRBV28 and TRBJ2-3): DVKVTQSSRYLVKRTGEKVFLECVQDMDHENMFWYRQDPGLGLRLIYFSYDVKMKEKGDIPEGYSVSREKKERFSLILESASTNQTSMYLCASKGREGLTDTQYFGPGTRLTVL.

J is TRBJ2-2 and V is TRBV20-1; perhaps TRBD2 as D (6 bases). The V gene's germline CDR1 is DFQATT and CDR2 SNEGSKA (reference sequence). Trimming pared 0 bases from V and 1 base from J, leaving 9 bases between. The CDR3 runs 15 residues. This chain's CDR3 is CSARDAGGNTGELFF. CDR3 DNA: TGCAGTGCTAGAGACGCCGGGGGGAACACCGGGGAGCTGTTTTTT.

Sample share makes this clone medium-sized. The J gene is TRBJ2-1, the V gene TRBV6-5; D not resolved. This CDR3 region has 14 residues. V lost 2 bases, J lost 6 bases, and 11 bases lay in between. CDR1 MNHEY and CDR2 SVGAGI come from the germline V gene. The CDR3 here is CASSYTAPSNEQFF. The CDR3 DNA sequence: TGTGCCAGCAGTTACACGGCGCCAAGCAATGAGCAGTTCTTC.

This clone has more than one count but fewer than ten. Given a much more abundant clone one base away, this may be a read error. The V call is TRBV6-2 or TRBV6-3, the J call TRBJ2-5, with D possibly being TRBD2 (5 bases). CDR1 and CDR2 from the germline V gene are MNHEY and SVGEGT. Trimming took off 5 bases at V and 7 bases at J, with 14 bases between the two ends. The CDR3 runs to 13 residues. The CDR3 spells CASSPTGGSTQYF. Here the CDR3 DNA reads TGTGCCAGCAGTCCCACCGGCGGGTCGACCCAGTACTTC.

The genes are TRBV6-1 and TRBJ2-1; D is uncertain. Trimming took off 1 base at V and 6 bases at J, with 7 bases between the two ends. The CDR3 contains 13 residues. Per germline, CDR1 MNHNS and CDR2 SASEGT. CDR3 in amino acids: CASSEGAVNEQFF. The CDR3 nucleotides are TGTGCCAGCAGTGAAGGGGCTGTCAATGAGCAGTTCTTC.

At least ten counts were recorded for this clone. The chain couples TRBV3-1 to TRBJ2-7; D is uncertain. The CDR3 runs to 13 residues. Trimming removed 0 bases from V and 7 bases from J, with 10 bases in between. The germline V gene encodes CDR1 LGHDT and CDR2 YNNKEL (reference sequence). DNA of the CDR3: TGTGCCAGCAGCCAAGAAGTCATAGGAGAGCAGTACTTC. It translates to CASSQEVIGEQYF.

Ten or more counts support this clone. V is TRBV12-3 or TRBV12-4 and J is TRBJ1-3; TRBD1 aligns across 10 bases. The CDR3 contains 16 residues. Losses at the gene ends were 2 bases for V and 2 bases for J; bases not matched to a gene: 3. The CDR3 region has the DNA TGTGCCAGCAGTTTATCCGGACAGGGGGCTGGAAACACCATATATTTT. Its translation is CASSLSGQGAGNTIYF.

The chain carries TRBV6-1 and TRBJ2-7; D may be TRBD1 or TRBD2 (5 bases each). This CDR3 has 14 residues. Between the trimmed V and J ends, which lost 6 bases and 4 bases, there was a span of 16 bases. CDR1 is MNHNS, CDR2 SASEGT, per germline. The CDR3 region has the DNA TGTGCCAGCAGCCGGGATATGGGGCTTTACGAGCAGTACTTC. Encoded protein: CASSRDMGLYEQYF.

This clone was counted only a few times. The chain uses TRBV12-3 or TRBV12-4 and TRBJ2-7; possibly TRBD2 for D (5 bases). V shed 5 bases and J shed 6 bases, with 20 bases lying between them. The CDR3 totals 15 residues. The CDR3 spells CASSEGLSPLVEQYF. CDR3 DNA sequence: TGTGCCAGCAGTGAAGGACTGTCTCCTTTAGTCGAGCAGTACTTC.

The chain couples TRBV12-3 or TRBV12-4 to TRBJ1-4; D may be TRBD1 (5 bases). This CDR3 comprises 15 residues. Trimming took 0 bases from V and 2 from J, leaving 7 bases between them. The CDR3 here is CASSLAGATNEKLFF. As DNA, the CDR3 is TGTGCCAGCAGTTTAGCAGGGGCGACTAATGAAAAACTGTTTTTT.

Only a few counts were recorded for this clone. The V call is TRBV28, the J call TRBJ1-3; 7 bases fit TRBD1. Per the germline V gene, CDR1 is MDHEN and CDR2 is SYDVKM. V was pared by 5 bases and J by 6 bases, with 10 bases of the junction left unmatched. The CDR3 is made up of 15 amino acids. The CDR3 coding sequence is TGTGCCAGCAGTCTCACAGGGGATGGAGTAAACACCATATATTTT. This sequence encodes CASSLTGDGVNTIYF.

There are many counts of this clone. This chain links TRBV4-1 with TRBJ2-6; D remains unclear. CDR1 is MGHRA and CDR2 is YSYEKL in the germline V gene. The V gene lost 5 bases and the J gene lost 2 bases, with 10 bases spanning the gap. The CDR3 loop spans 15 amino acids. CDR3 coding DNA: TGCGCCAGCAGCGAGGTGGGTACTGGGGCCAACGTCCTGACTTTC. Translation: CASSEVGTGANVLTF.

This clone is classed as medium-sized. The CDR3 bases are TGTGCCAGCAGCGTAGAAACCGGTTCCTACTACGAGCAGTACTTC. Encoded protein: CASSVETGSYYEQYF. The rearrangement links TRBV9 to TRBJ2-7, with D unresolved. CDR1 and CDR2 (germline): SGDLS, YYNGEE. The V end was cut by 0 bases, the J end by 3 bases, with 13 bases between. The CDR3 is 15 residues long.

This clone was picked up many times. The junction departs from the called germline gene at one end, perhaps through a read error. The rearrangement joins TRBV29-1 to TRBJ2-1; the D gene is possibly TRBD1 (6 bases). CDR3 length: 14 residues. Germline V gene data show CDR1 as SQVTM and CDR2 as ANQGSEA. The CDR3 spells CSFDLDRFYNEQFF. CDR3 in DNA: TGCAGCTTTGATTTGGACAGATTTTACAATGAGCAGTTCTTC.

This clone was seen many times. This chain connects TRBV19 to TRBJ2-2; tentatively, D is TRBD2 (5 bases). CDR3 length: 16 amino acids. Looked up from germline, CDR1 is LNHDA and CDR2 is SQIVND (reference sequence). V lost 10 bases to trimming and J lost 3 bases, with 21 bases between them. In DNA, the CDR3 is TGTGCCACCCTGCCTGAGGGTCAAACTTACACCGGGGAGCTGTTTTTT. Amino acids: CATLPEGQTYTGELFF.

This clone came up many times. The chain has TRBV27 and TRBJ1-6, with D uncertain. Trimming shortened V by 5 bases and J by 12 bases, and 14 bases separated the two germline ends. Germline V gives CDR1 MNHEY, CDR2 SMNVEV (reference sequence). This CDR3 is 13 amino acids long. The CDR3 coding sequence is TGTGCCAGCAGTCCATTACACAGAGAACCCCTCCACTTT. Its translation: CASSPLHREPLHF.

This clone was seen repeatedly, ten times or more. This may come from a read error, since a much larger clone is one base off. This chain joins TRBV2 and TRBJ2-2; 7 nucleotides match TRBD2. This CDR3 has 15 residues. Germline lookup yields CDR1 SNHLY and CDR2 FYNNEI. Here the CDR3 DNA reads TGTGCCAGCCGCGGAGGACTAGTGAACACCGGGGAGCTGCTTTTT. This codes for CASRGGLVNTGELLF.

This clone was recorded many times. The rearrangement links TRBV7-6 to TRBJ1-3; no firm D call. This CDR3 is 12 amino acids long. Germline V CDR1 and CDR2: SGHVS, FNYEAQ. The V and J ends lost 5 bases and 2 bases respectively, with 4 bases between them. CDR3 sequence reads: CASSTTGNTIYF. DNA of the CDR3: TGTGCCAGCAGCACCACTGGAAACACCATATATTTT.

This clone was seen at least ten times. This sequence joins TRBV25-1 and TRBJ2-1, with TRBD2 as a possible D gene (6 bases). The CDR3 runs to 16 residues. V gave up 2 bases and J gave up 0 bases, with 11 bases separating them. Germline assignment: CDR1 MGHDK and CDR2 SYGVNS. The CDR3 reads CASSEGGIDSYNEQFF. DNA of the CDR3: TGTGCCAGCAGTGAAGGCGGGATTGACTCCTACAATGAGCAGTTCTTC.

This clone was counted a few times. The rearrangement joins TRBV5-1 to TRBJ2-7; the D call may be TRBD1 or TRBD2 (5 bases each). V lost 7 bases and J 7 bases, leaving 18 bases between the germline ends. Germline lookup yields CDR1 SGHRS and CDR2 YFSETQ. CDR3 length: 13 amino acids. The CDR3 nucleotides are TGCGCCAGCGGTTTAGGTGGGACCCATGAGCAGTACTTC. Translation gives CASGLGGTHEQYF. Full variable domain (rest looked up from reference TRBV5-1 and TRBJ2-7): KAGVTQTPRYLIKTRGQQVTLSCSPISGHRSVSWYQQTPGQGLQFLFEYFSETQRNKGNFPGRFSGRQFSNSRSEMNVSTLELGDSALYLCASGLGGTHEQYFGPGTRLTVT.

Regarding this clone: The junction departs from germline at one end; a sequencing error may be responsible. The rearrangement links TRBV30 to TRBJ1-5; no clear D gene. CDR1 and CDR2 from the germline V gene are GTSNPN and SVGIG (reference sequence). This CDR3 region has 16 residues. For the CDR3, the DNA is TGTGCCTGGAGCCTCCGGACGAATGGAGACAATCAGCACCAGCATTTT. It yields the protein CAWSLRTNGDNQHQHF.

Only a few counts were recorded for this clone. The chain is built from TRBV15 and TRBJ2-7; no clear D gene. This CDR3 region has 16 residues. Looked up from germline, CDR1 is LNHNV and CDR2 is YYDKDF (reference sequence). Trimming stripped 1 base from V and 6 bases from J, with 19 bases between. DNA for the CDR3: TGTGCCACCAGCAGAGTACTTGGCATGGGCCCCCTCGAGCAGTACTTC. Translation: CATSRVLGMGPLEQYF.